Sequencing of this T cell receptor beta chain was carried out in a study of blood T cell repertoires in COVID-19. Study-level information: In each case, the material was cDNA or gDNA derived from T cells, B-cell-depleted T cells, or PBMCs.

Libraries were prepared by immunoSEQ multiplex PCR; TCRdb keeps only in-frame clonotypes and omits some of them. The sample contains about 98,000 clones, 65% to 85% of which appear only once. The sample holds a few counts of this clone. From germline, CDR1 is LNHDA and CDR2 SQIVND (reference sequence). CDR3 length: 14 amino acids. V lost 7 bases to trimming and J lost 0 bases; unmatched junction nucleotides: 3. V and J are TRBV19 and TRBJ1-5; the match to TRBD1 covers 7 bases. The TCR comes from a woman of 80 years or more with acute or convalescent COVID-19. Sequenced material: peripheral blood. CDR3 bases: TGTGCCAGTACAGGGACAGTTAGCAATCAGCCCCAGCATTTT. It yields the protein CASTGTVSNQPQHF.